This T cell receptor (beta chain) came from a study of early T cells in non-severe SARS-CoV-2 infection. This clonotype was seen repeatedly, ten times or more. The antigen is unknown. TCRdb re-derived calls from the 5' RACE reads in MiXCR, one entry per CDR3 protein. The sample holds about 76,000 distinct CDR3 sequences; 11% are singletons and the top ten take about 4.5%. In germline, CDR1 is LGHDT, CDR2 YNNKEL (reference sequence). This CDR3 has 11 amino acids. The V end was cut by 3 bases, the J end by 5 bases, with 5 bases between. General study results and limits: Private and CD4 specificities were missed by VDJdb matching, which favored anti-spike CD8 responses.

This chain links TRBV3-1 with TRBJ2-7, with D unresolved. This clonotype was obtained from an adult who was a healthcare worker with PCR-confirmed SARS-CoV-2 infection or an uninfected control (not recorded which). The sequencing input was whole blood. The DNA of the CDR3 is TGTGCCAGCAGCCAGGGTCACGAGCAGTACTTC. It is translated as CASSQGHEQYF.